The source of this T cell receptor beta chain is a study of blood T cells in healthy people across ages. Findings and limits, study-wide: The diversity estimates, figures obtained from one million T cells, were considered underestimates. TCR beta diversity correlated strongly with naive T cell percentage. Relative to aged donors, long-lived donors carried more naive CD4+ cells and displayed higher diversity.

A J-beta primer mix and a sample-barcoded 5' primer were used in a second PCR of about 7 to 12 cycles. All cDNA molecules were each tagged by a template-switch adaptor with 12 random nucleotides. TCRdb re-derived calls from the 5' RACE reads in MiXCR, one entry per CDR3 protein. In the table there are 550,000 to 650,000 distinct CDR3 sequences, less than 35% of which are singletons. This clonotype was counted ten times or more. Its antigen remains unknown. The receptor was derived from a woman aged 80 or over in good health. The sample taken for sequencing was blood.

In nucleotides, the CDR3 is TGTGCCAGCAGCCAAGCCCCGACCGTCCGCGGCACAGATACGCAGTATTTT. This gives the protein CASSQAPTVRGTDTQYF. This chain joins TRBV3-1 and TRBJ2-3; no reliable D call. Germline-derived CDR1 and CDR2 are LGHDT and YNNKEL (reference sequence). With 1 base removed from V and 1 base from J, the gap between germline ends came to 15 bases. This CDR3 region has 17 residues.